Detailed here is one T cell receptor beta chain. This clone was seen more than once but under ten times. It has no known antigen specificity. No per-base quality is available; no much larger clone lies one base away. Each donor gave one peripheral blood draw, averaging roughly 120 mL, which was collected into heparinised tubes. Using a panel that included CD45RO, CCR7, CD25, CD127, CD95 and CD27, naive, central memory, regulatory and stem cell-like memory CD4+ T cells were sorted on a BD FACSAria II. Every sorted population had a purity above 95%. Right away, PBMCs were isolated by Lymphoprep density gradient centrifugation and were stained directly, with no culture step. So that batch effects would be minimized, each experiment stained and sorted samples in pairs, pairing one healthy donor with one patient. These data belong to a study of beta chain features in type 1 diabetes (dated by TCRdb to the late 2010s). In the study overall: Mean age, gender distribution, total cell number and subset yield did not differ between patients and healthy donors. In the study, recently diagnosed type 1 diabetes patients and matched healthy donors were compared on the TCRB repertoires of their sorted circulating CD4+ T cell subsets. Naive and central memory subsets were obtained from all 30 or so donors, but regulatory and stem cell-like memory subsets were isolated from only 8 patients and about 8 healthy donors. Across all samples, fewer than 130 million sorted cells were examined, and cell number per subset correlated strongly with RNA yield. General conclusions and limits of the study: Type 1 diabetes patients showed a moderate but significant shortening of TCRB CDR3 length in all four CD4+ subsets. Sequencing cDNA rather than genomic DNA could over-represent highly expressing activated cells, although activation and CD3 levels did not differ between groups. Naive, central memory and regulatory TCRB repertoires appeared to be more alike among patients than among healthy donors. HLA sub-analyses involved small numbers of individuals, so any influence of HLA type on TCRB rearrangement remained unresolved. Shorter templates might have been favored by PCR, but patient and control samples were amplified and corrected together, so both groups would have been affected equally by any skew. Fewer insertions and more nucleotide deletions at VDJ recombination sites were observed in patients with type 1 diabetes, implying thymic rearrangement abnormalities.

Trimming at the junction amounts to 3 bases on V and 8 bases on J, and the germline ends lie 13 bases apart. CDR1 and CDR2 (SEHNR, FQNEAQ) derive from the germline V gene (reference sequence). There are 13 amino acids in the CDR3, from cysteine to phenylalanine inclusive. Just CDR3 DNA is preserved here, 39 bases in frame from base 1. The entire amount of isolated RNA was reverse transcribed using the High Capacity cDNA Reverse Transcription Kit, so the sequenced TCRB transcripts were expressed ones. Naive, central memory and regulatory T cell samples underwent deep immunoSEQ sequencing, averaging about 3.57 million total reads per sample. Sorted cells were lysed in RLT buffer and RNA was extracted with DNase-treated RNeasy Micro or Mini kits, depending on cell number. To prevent cross-contamination, every cell subset was processed on its own, while patient and healthy donor samples were processed together. The immunoSEQ multiplex PCR was used to amplify TCRB sequences from cDNA, yielding 87-bp fragments that span the CDR3 region. The amplicons were sequenced using the Illumina HiSeq platform. The study's processing was this. PCR bias was corrected computationally using synthetic template baselines, and reads within Hamming distance 2 were collapsed, with unmergeable singletons discarded. By aligning reads against IMGT, V, D and J genes, CDR3 length, and insertions or deletions at six rearrangement sites were assigned. Within each subset, clonotype counts were normalized to sorted cell number, and only after that were true diversity and Gini coefficients computed with the tcR R package. Repertoire sharing was quantified using the overlap coefficient calculated on TCRB nucleotide sequences. Out-of-frame TCRB sequences from naive cells were analyzed as a proxy for the pre-selection repertoire. TCRdb's version of the immuneACCESS table is confined to in-frame rearrangements and falls short of the full clone set. An unresolved V gene accounts for under half of the shortfall where checked; the remainder is of unknown origin. V, J and clone size reflect that table, while D and trimming were determined from the DNA. The sample records 600,000 to 700,000 clones, under 15% of which are singletons. 0.02% to 0.025% of the sample rests with the top ten.

Specimen: naive CD4+ T cells from blood. Explained via the paper, the cell subset or site label denotes: true naive CD4+ T cells. Recombination joined TRBV7-9 with TRBJ1-2, with no D gene named confidently. This TCR came from a man aged 18 to 29 with type 1 diabetes. The DNA is as follows: TGTGCCAGCAGCTTTAGGGCTTCGGAGGGCTACACCTTC. Translation gives CASSFRASEGYTF.